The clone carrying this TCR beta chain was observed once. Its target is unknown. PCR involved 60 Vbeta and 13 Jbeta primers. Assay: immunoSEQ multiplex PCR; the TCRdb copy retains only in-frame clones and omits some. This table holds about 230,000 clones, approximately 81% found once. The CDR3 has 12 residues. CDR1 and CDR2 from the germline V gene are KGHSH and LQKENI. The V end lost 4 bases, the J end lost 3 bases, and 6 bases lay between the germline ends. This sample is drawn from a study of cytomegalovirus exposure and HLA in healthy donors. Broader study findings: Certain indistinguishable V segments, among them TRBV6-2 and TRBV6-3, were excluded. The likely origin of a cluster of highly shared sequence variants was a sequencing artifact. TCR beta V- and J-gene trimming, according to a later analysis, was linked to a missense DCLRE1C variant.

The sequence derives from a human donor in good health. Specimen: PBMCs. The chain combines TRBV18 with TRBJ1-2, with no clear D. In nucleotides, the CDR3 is TGTGCCAGCTCACAGAGGGACTATGGCTACACCTTC. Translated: CASSQRDYGYTF.